This entry lists 25 T cell receptor beta chains sequenced from one sample in a study of Graves' ophthalmopathy and Graves' hyperthyroidism. For repertoire sequencing, the TCR beta CDR3 regions were amplified from RNA transcripts. HTBI-primed RT-PCR formed the first round, and a multiplex PCR formed the second. In TCRdb, the multiplex PCR reads were re-called with MiXCR into one record per CDR3 protein. The table records 740,000 or so distinct CDR3 sequences, approximately 40% of them present only once. The sample taken for sequencing was peripheral blood. The receptors originated from an adult man with Graves' ophthalmopathy.

The CDR3 DNA follows: TGTGCAGTCGGGGCCCGAATCGGGGCTTTCTTT. It codes for CAVGARIGAFF. This chain connects TRBV27 to TRBJ1-1; a possible D gene is TRBD1 (5 bases). CDR1 is MNHEY, CDR2 SMNVEV, per germline (reference sequence). This CDR3 is 11 amino acids long.

Ten or more counts support this clonotype. This rearrangement joins TRBV29-1 to TRBJ2-7; 9 bases agree with TRBD1. V was clipped by 7 bases and J by 2 bases; unmatched bases: 6. The V gene's germline CDR1 is SQVTM and CDR2 ANQGSEA. The length of the CDR3 is 13 residues. The CDR3 region has the DNA TGCAGCGCCCTGACAGGGGGAACCTACGAGCAGTACTTC. The encoded protein is CSALTGGTYEQYF.

V is TRBV5-6 and J is TRBJ2-5, with 8 bases that match TRBD2. Trimming took 4 bases from V and 5 from J; bases not matched to a gene: 7. The CDR3 totals 14 residues. In germline, CDR1 is SGHDT, CDR2 YYEEEE. CDR3 region: CASSGSGGGETQYF. In DNA form, the CDR3 reads TGTGCCAGCAGCGGTAGCGGCGGGGGGGAGACCCAGTACTTC.

This clonotype has a count of ten or more. The chain recombines TRBV11-2 with TRBJ2-6; TRBD1 agrees at 7 bases. The V segment lost 6 bases and the J segment 4 bases; nucleotides outside the gene matches: 3. Germline V gene sequence: CDR1 SGHAT, CDR2 FQNNGV. CDR3 length: 14 amino acids. The CDR3: CASRTGFGANVLTF. For the CDR3, the DNA is TGTGCCAGCAGGACAGGGTTCGGGGCCAACGTCCTGACTTTC.

This clonotype has a single count. This could be a read error, since a much larger clone is one nucleotide away. The chain links TRBV7-2 to TRBJ2-5; D remains unclear. There are 13 residues in the CDR3. Germline CDR1 SGHTA, CDR2 FQGNSA. The CDR3 protein is CASSSRGGKTRYF. The CDR3 DNA is TGTGCCAGCAGCTCTCGTGGTGGGAAGACCCGGTACTTC.

Comment on this clonotype: A clone one base away is much larger, so this may be a read error. CDR3 amino acids: CASTPGQGCSEQYF. CDR3 DNA: TGTGCCAGCACTCCGGGACAGGGATGTAGCGAGCAGTACTTC. V gene TRBV6-6 combines with J gene TRBJ2-7; TRBD1 matches 9 bases. Germline V CDR1 and CDR2: MNHNY, SVGAGI (reference sequence). The ends lost 7 bases at V and 6 bases at J; junction bases unmatched: 10. The CDR3 is 14 residues long.

With regard to this clonotype: A much larger clone is a single base away; this may be a read error. This chain connects TRBV29-1 to TRBJ1-1, with D unclear. The length of the CDR3 is 15 residues. The ends were cut back, 1 base at V and 1 base at J, with 13 bases in the middle. Germline CDR1 is SQVTM and CDR2 is ANQGSEA. Written as DNA, the CDR3 is TGCAGCGTTGAAGGAAGCCACCCTAAGAACACTGAAGCTTTCTTT. This translates into CSVEGSHPKNTEAFF.

About this clonotype: One end of the junction fails to match germline, which may point to a read error. The chain combines TRBV29-1 with TRBJ1-1, with 8 positions matching TRBD1. Germline-derived CDR1 and CDR2 are SQVTM and ANQGSEA. The CDR3 is 8 amino acids. The CDR3 region has the DNA TGCAGCGTTGCGACAGGGGTGTTT. Translated: CSVATGVF.

This clonotype was picked up many times. The chain combines TRBV25-1 with TRBJ2-5; a possible D gene is TRBD1 (6 bases). CDR1 MGHDK and CDR2 SYGVNS come from the germline V gene. The V end was cut by 0 bases, the J end by 4 bases, with 21 bases between. This CDR3 is 18 amino acids long. The CDR3 spells CASSEYIQGNAYGETQYF. Here the CDR3 DNA reads TGTGCCAGCAGTGAATATATCCAGGGGAATGCGTATGGAGAGACCCAGTACTTC.

V usage is TRBV7-2 and J usage is TRBJ1-5, with D possibly being TRBD1 (5 bases). V was pared by 5 bases and J by 7 bases, with 18 bases between. This CDR3 spans 15 amino acids. Germline-derived CDR1 and CDR2 are SGHTA and FQGNSA. Written as DNA, the CDR3 is TGTGCCAGCAGCATTAATTGGGGACCGGTCCAGCCCCAGCATTTT. It yields the protein CASSINWGPVQPQHF.

This clonotype showed up many times. This chain links TRBV15 with TRBJ2-7; the D gene is possibly TRBD1 (5 bases). This CDR3 region has 14 residues. Trimming pared 4 bases from V and 2 bases from J, leaving 12 bases between. Germline V lookup: CDR1 LNHNV, CDR2 YYDKDF (reference sequence). This CDR3 reads CATSKARETYEQYF. DNA for the CDR3: TGTGCCACCAGCAAGGCCAGGGAAACCTACGAGCAGTACTTC. Variable domain in full (rest from reference TRBV15 and TRBJ2-7): DAMVIQNPRYQVTQFGKPVTLSCSQTLNHNVMYWYQQKSSQAPKLLFHYYDKDFNNEADTPDNFQSRRPNTSFCFLDIRSPGLGDTAMYLCATSKARETYEQYFGPGTRLTVT.

The V gene is TRBV29-1, the J gene TRBJ1-2; 7 nucleotides line up with TRBD1. From germline, CDR1 is SQVTM and CDR2 ANQGSEA. The CDR3 extends over 13 amino acids. V was clipped by 4 bases and J by 5 bases; unmatched bases: 7. The CDR3 DNA reads as TGCAGCGTTGGGCAGGGGGGTTCTTATGGCTACACCTTC. As protein: CSVGQGGSYGYTF.

The chain recombines TRBV7-9 with TRBJ1-1, with a possible D match to TRBD1 (6 bases). Germline values: CDR1 SEHNR, CDR2 FQNEAQ (reference sequence). V was trimmed by 5 bases and J by 11 bases, leaving 15 bases between them. This CDR3 comprises 12 residues. The CDR3 bases are TGTGCCAGCAGCCAAGGAGACAGGCACGCTTTCTTT. The encoded protein is CASSQGDRHAFF.

The chain links TRBV7-9 to TRBJ2-2, with D possibly called TRBD1 or TRBD2 (6 bases each). CDR3 size: 17 residues. The germline V and J ends were trimmed by 6 bases and 4 bases, with 21 bases remaining between them. Germline CDR1 SEHNR, CDR2 FQNEAQ (reference sequence). The CDR3 spells CASRPRSGAGSTGELFF. In nucleotides, the CDR3 is TGTGCCAGCAGGCCTCGATCGGGGGCTGGTAGCACCGGGGAGCTGTTTTTT.

This clonotype showed up many times. This chain uses TRBV15 with TRBJ1-4, with 7 nucleotides matching TRBD1. V was clipped by 1 base and J by 1 base; unmatched bases: 6. Germline assignment: CDR1 LNHNV and CDR2 YYDKDF (reference sequence). The CDR3 totals 17 residues. Here the CDR3 reads CATSRGTRQGTNEKLFF. The CDR3 DNA sequence: TGTGCCACCAGCAGAGGGACCCGACAGGGAACTAATGAAAAACTGTTTTTT.

Here the CDR3 reads CAISDQGGGALEAFF. CDR3 in DNA: TGTGCCATCAGTGATCAGGGCGGGGGGGCCCTCGAAGCTTTCTTT. This chain links TRBV10-3 with TRBJ1-1; D is perhaps TRBD1 (6 bases). CDR1 is ENHRY, CDR2 SYGVKD, per germline. The CDR3 runs 15 residues. The V and J ends lost 3 bases and 8 bases respectively, with 19 bases between them.

This clonotype was counted only a few times. The CDR3: CSLTQRLADPYEQYF. The CDR3 bases are TGCAGCCTCACGCAAAGGTTAGCGGACCCCTACGAGCAGTACTTC. The chain carries TRBV20-1 and TRBJ2-7; possibly TRBD2 for D (6 bases). Germline V lookup: CDR1 DFQATT, CDR2 SNEGSKA (reference sequence). This CDR3 is built from 15 residues.

V and J are TRBV19 and TRBJ1-2, with no clear D. Between the trimmed V and J ends, which lost 2 bases and 4 bases, there was a span of 8 bases. The CDR3 sequence is 13 residues long. Germline V lookup: CDR1 LNHDA, CDR2 SQIVND (reference sequence). CDR3 in DNA: TGTGCCAGTAGTATAAGTATCGGCTATGGCTACACCTTC. It encodes CASSISIGYGYTF.

V gene TRBV2 combines with J gene TRBJ1-2, with D perhaps TRBD1 (5 bases). The CDR3 covers 13 residues. The ends were cut back, 5 bases at V and 8 bases at J, with 15 bases in the middle. The germline V gene has CDR1 SNHLY and CDR2 FYNNEI. The CDR3 coding sequence is TGTGCCAGCAGTTTAAATGGGGCGAGAGGCTACACCTTC. Translation: CASSLNGARGYTF.

This clonotype showed up many times. The V and J genes are TRBV20-1 and TRBJ1-1; D not resolved. The CDR3 is 14 amino acids. CDR1 is DFQATT, CDR2 SNEGSKA, per germline (reference sequence). The ends were cut back, 6 bases at V and 0 bases at J, with 14 bases in the middle. The DNA of the CDR3 is TGCAGTGCAAAAAGATGGAGCATGAACACTGAAGCTTTCTTT. It yields the protein CSAKRWSMNTEAFF.

The chain has TRBV12-3 or TRBV12-4 and TRBJ2-7; possibly TRBD1 or TRBD2 for D (5 bases each). The length of the CDR3 is 18 residues. Trimming shortened V by 2 bases and J by 2 bases, and 22 bases separated the two germline ends. CDR3 sequence: CASSLRGAGANSPYEQYF. The CDR3 bases are TGTGCCAGCAGTTTACGAGGGGCCGGGGCGAATTCACCCTACGAGCAGTACTTC.

Turning to this clonotype: Its ends do not fully match the called genes, so a read error is possible. The V and J genes are TRBV7-9 and TRBJ1-2; 8 nucleotides line up with TRBD1. The CDR3 is made up of 14 amino acids. The germline V gene has CDR1 SEHNR and CDR2 FQNEAQ (reference sequence). The CDR3 sequence: CPSRRTGINYGYTF. Here the CDR3 DNA reads TGTCCCAGCAGACGGACAGGGATAAACTATGGCTACACCTTC. Full variable domain (outside the CDR3, taken from reference TRBV7-9 and TRBJ1-2): DTGVSQNPRHKITKRGQNVTFRCDPISEHNRLYWYRQTLGQGPEFLTYFQNEAQLEKSRLLSDRFSAERPKGSFSTLEIQRTEQGDSAMYLCPSRRTGINYGYTFGSGTRLTVV.

This clonotype has a count of ten or more. The V call is TRBV7-2, the J call TRBJ2-5; the match to TRBD2 covers 12 bases. Germline values: CDR1 SGHTA, CDR2 FQGNSA. The CDR3 covers 14 residues. Germline trimming cut 5 bases from V and 5 bases from J; bases unmatched to any gene: 3. The CDR3 region has the DNA TGTGCCAGCAGCGGACTAGCGGGAAGGGAGACCCAGTACTTC. Its translation is CASSGLAGRETQYF.

Comments on this clonotype: A much larger clone differs from this one at a single base, so this may be a read error. J is TRBJ1-3 and V is TRBV7-2; D not resolved. Germline lookup yields CDR1 SGHTA and CDR2 FQGNSA. The length of the CDR3 is 14 residues. For the CDR3, the DNA is TGTGCCAGCAGAAAAGAGAGCTCTGGAAGCACCATATATTTT. It is translated as CASRKESSGSTIYF.

This chain connects TRBV7-9 to TRBJ2-7; no clear D gene. This CDR3 spans 17 amino acids. Trimming took off 5 bases at V and 0 bases at J, with 20 bases between the two ends. In germline, CDR1 is SEHNR, CDR2 FQNEAQ (reference sequence). The CDR3 DNA is TGTGCCAGCAGCCCCGGCTCGGGCCGACCGAGCTCCTACGAGCAGTACTTC. It encodes CASSPGSGRPSSYEQYF.